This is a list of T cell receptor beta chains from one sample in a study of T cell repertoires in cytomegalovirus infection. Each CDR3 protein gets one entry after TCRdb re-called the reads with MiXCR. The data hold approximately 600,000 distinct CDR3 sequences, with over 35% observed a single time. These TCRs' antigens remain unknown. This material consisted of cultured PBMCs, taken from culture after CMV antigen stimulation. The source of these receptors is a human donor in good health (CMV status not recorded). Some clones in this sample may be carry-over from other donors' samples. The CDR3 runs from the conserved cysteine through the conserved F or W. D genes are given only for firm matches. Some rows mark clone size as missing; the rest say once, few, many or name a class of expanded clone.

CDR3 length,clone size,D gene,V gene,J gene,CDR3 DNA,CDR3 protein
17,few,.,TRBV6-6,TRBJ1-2,TGTGCCAGCAGTGACCATGGGGCGCCGGGGCCCAACTATGGCTACACCTTC,CASSDHGAPGPNYGYTF
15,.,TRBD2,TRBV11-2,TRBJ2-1,TGTGCCAGCAGCTTAGACGGGACTAGCTCTAATGAGCAGTTCTTC,CASSLDGTSSNEQFF
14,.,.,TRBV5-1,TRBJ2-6,TGCGCCAGCAGCAAGGACCCGGGGGCCAACGTCCTGACTTTC,CASSKDPGANVLTF
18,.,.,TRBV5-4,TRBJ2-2,TGTGCCAGCAGCTTGGGGGGTGGACTCGCGGCGAACACCGGGGAGCTGTTTTTT,CASSLGGGLAANTGELFF
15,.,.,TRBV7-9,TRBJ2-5,TGTGCCAGCACCCCCGGGGTTCTCGCCCAAGAGACCCAGTACTTC,CASTPGVLAQETQYF
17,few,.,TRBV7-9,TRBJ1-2,TGTGCCAGCAGCCTAACCAGGGACCGAATAAGGAGCTATGGCTACACCTTC,CASSLTRDRIRSYGYTF
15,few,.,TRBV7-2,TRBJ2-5,TGTGCCAGCAGCTTAGCGTATAGGAAGGGAACGACCCAGTACTTC,CASSLAYRKGTTQYF
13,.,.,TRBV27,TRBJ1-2,TGTGCCAGCAGTTTATCCCCTTGGACAACGCTGCACTTC,CASSLSPWTTLHF
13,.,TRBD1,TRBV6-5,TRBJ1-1,TGTGCCAGCAGTTACGACAGGGATATTGAAGCTTTCTTT,CASSYDRDIEAFF
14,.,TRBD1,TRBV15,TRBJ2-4,TGTGCCACCAGCACCCCCGGACAGGGAAACATTCAGTACTTC,CATSTPGQGNIQYF
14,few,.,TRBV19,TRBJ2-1,TGTGCCAGTAGCTCACAGGGTTCCTACAATGAGCAGTTCTTC,CASSSQGSYNEQFF
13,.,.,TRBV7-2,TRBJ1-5,TGTGCCAGCAGCCGGGACATACGCCAGCCCCAGCATTTT,CASSRDIRQPQHF
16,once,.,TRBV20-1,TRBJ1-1,TGCAGTGCTAGAGATAGGGGACGGCTAGGGGTGCCTGAAGCTTTCTTT,CSARDRGRLGVPEAFF
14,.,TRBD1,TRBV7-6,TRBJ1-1,TGTGCCAGCATCAGGGGGGACGCAGACACTGAAGCTTTCTTT,CASIRGDADTEAFF
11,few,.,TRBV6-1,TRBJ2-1,TGTGCCAGCAGTGAAGGTTGGGACGATAGCTTC,CASSEGWDDSF
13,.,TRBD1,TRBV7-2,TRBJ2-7,TGTGCCAGCAGCTCGGACAGGGAATCGCCACAGTACTTC,CASSSDRESPQYF
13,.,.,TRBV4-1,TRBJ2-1,TGCGCCAGCAGCCACGCCATGGGGGATGAGCAGTTCTTC,CASSHAMGDEQFF
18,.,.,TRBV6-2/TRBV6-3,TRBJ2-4,TGTGCCAGCAGTTCCGCCAGATCACTCCCGGGGGCCAAAAACATTCAGTACTTC,CASSSARSLPGAKNIQYF
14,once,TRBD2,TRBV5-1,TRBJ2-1,TGCGCCAGCAGCTTGGCTCGGACTAGCGATGTTTTATTCTTC,CASSLARTSDVLFF
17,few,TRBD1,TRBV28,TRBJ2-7,TGTGCCAGCAGTTGGAACCCGGGACAGGGGTCTTCCTACGAGCAGTACTTC,CASSWNPGQGSSYEQYF
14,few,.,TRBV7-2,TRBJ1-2,TGTGCCAGCAGCTTAGTTGTAGGTTCCTATGGCTACACCTTC,CASSLVVGSYGYTF
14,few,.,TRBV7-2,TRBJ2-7,TGTGCCAGCAGCCCCCGGAGCGGGCCCTACGAGCAGTACTTC,CASSPRSGPYEQYF
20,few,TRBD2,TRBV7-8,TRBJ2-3,TGTGCCAGCAGCTTTTTTTCTTGGCGGGGGGTAACTCGGGGTCGAGATACGCAGTATTTT,CASSFFSWRGVTRGRDTQYF
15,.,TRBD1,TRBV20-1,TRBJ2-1,TGCAGTGCAACAATCCCCGGGACAGAATACAATGAGCAGTTCTTC,CSATIPGTEYNEQFF
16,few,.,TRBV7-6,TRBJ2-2,TGTGCCAGCAGCTCACAGGGTATCGCGAACACCGGGGAGCTGTTTTTT,CASSSQGIANTGELFF
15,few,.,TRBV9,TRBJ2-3,TGTGCCAGCAGCGCGGCGGTGGCGGGGATGGATACGCAGTATTTT,CASSAAVAGMDTQYF
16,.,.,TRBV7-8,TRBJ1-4,TGTGCCAGCAGCTTAGGACTGGGACACTCCAATGAAAAACTGTTTTTT,CASSLGLGHSNEKLFF
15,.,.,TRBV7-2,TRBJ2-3,TGTGCCAGCAGCTTATACTCGGACGGTCTGGATACGCAGTATTTT,CASSLYSDGLDTQYF
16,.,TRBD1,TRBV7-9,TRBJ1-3,TGTGCCAGCAACTTTCGCCAGGACAGGTCTGGAAACACCATATATTTT,CASNFRQDRSGNTIYF
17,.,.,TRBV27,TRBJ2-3,TGTGCCAGCAGTCCTGCCGGCCTGGGGGGGCCTACGGATACGCAGTATTTT,CASSPAGLGGPTDTQYF
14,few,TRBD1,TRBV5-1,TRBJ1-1,TGCGCCAGCAGCGCGGGACAGGGGCTTGGTGAAGCTTTCTTT,CASSAGQGLGEAFF
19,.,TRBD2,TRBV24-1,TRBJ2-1,TGTGCCACCAGTGAGACCTACCCCGCGGGTGTGCGGGGGGGACGGGAGCAGTTCTTC,CATSETYPAGVRGGREQFF
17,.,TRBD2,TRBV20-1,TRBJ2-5,TGCAGTGCCCCGGGACTAGCGGGGGGCCCTGGGGGAGAGACCCAGTACTTC,CSAPGLAGGPGGETQYF
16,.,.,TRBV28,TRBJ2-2,TGTGCCAGCAGAGTCTATTTGGGGGTAAACACCGGGGAGCTGTTTTTT,CASRVYLGVNTGELFF
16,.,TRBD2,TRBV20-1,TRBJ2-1,TGCAGTGCTAGAGGTAGCGGGGGGACTCTCTACAATGAGCAGTTCTTC,CSARGSGGTLYNEQFF
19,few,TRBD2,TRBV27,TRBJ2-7,TGTGCCAGCAGTTTCCTCGGGACTAGCCCAAATAGTGGCTCCTACGAGCAGTACTTC,CASSFLGTSPNSGSYEQYF
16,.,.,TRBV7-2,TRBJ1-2,TGTGCCAGCAGCTTAGAGTCGGGCCTCAAGGGCGCTCCCTACACCTTC,CASSLESGLKGAPYTF
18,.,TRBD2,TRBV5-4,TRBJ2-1,TGTGCCAGCAGCGCGGGACTAGCGGGGGGGCGGTCCTACAATGAGCAGTTCTTC,CASSAGLAGGRSYNEQFF
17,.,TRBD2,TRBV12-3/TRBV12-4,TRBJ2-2,TGTGCCAGCAGTCCCCCGGGGGGGGCCAAGAGCACCGGGGAGCTGTTTTTT,CASSPPGGAKSTGELFF
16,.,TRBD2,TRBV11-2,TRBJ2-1,TGTGCCAGCAGCTTAGTCTTAGCGGGAGCTGACAATGAGCAGTTCTTC,CASSLVLAGADNEQFF
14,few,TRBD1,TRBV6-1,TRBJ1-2,TGTGCCAGCAGTTTGGACAGGGGCCGGTATGGCTACACCTTC,CASSLDRGRYGYTF
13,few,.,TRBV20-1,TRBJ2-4,TGCAGTGCTGATTTTGCAGCCAAAAACATTCAGTACTTC,CSADFAAKNIQYF
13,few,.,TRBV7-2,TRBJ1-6,TGTGCCAGCAGCACCGAGGCGAATTCACCCCTCCACTTT,CASSTEANSPLHF
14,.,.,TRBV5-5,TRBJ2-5,TGTGCCAGCAGCTCCCGCAGGTTACAAGAGACCCAGTACTTC,CASSSRRLQETQYF
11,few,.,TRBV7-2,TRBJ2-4,TGTGCCAGCAGCGGGGGGAACATTCAGTACTTC,CASSGGNIQYF